The 25 T cell receptor beta chains given below trace back to one sample, sequenced in a study of T cells in Graves' hyperthyroidism and ophthalmopathy. RNA transcripts served as the template for amplifying TCR beta CDR3 regions. First-round RT-PCR with HTBI primers amplified the TCR CDR3 region. Each CDR3 protein is one row after TCRdb ran MiXCR on the multiplex PCR reads. This table has nearly 600,000 distinct CDR3 sequences, approximately 15% appearing once. The sequencing input was blood. These TCRs come from a woman aged 25-40 years with Graves' hyperthyroidism that later progressed to Graves' ophthalmopathy.

This sequence joins TRBV18 and TRBJ1-1; D call uncertain. CDR3 length: 16 amino acids. Germline-derived CDR1 and CDR2 are KGHSH and LQKENI. The V and J ends lost 1 base and 1 base respectively, with 13 bases between them. The CDR3, as DNA: TGTGCCAGCTCACCACTTCTCCCCAACGAGAACACTGAAGCTTTCTTT. This codes for CASSPLLPNENTEAFF.

This clonotype was seen many times. V is TRBV28 and J is TRBJ2-2, with D perhaps matching TRBD2 (6 bases). Germline-derived CDR1 and CDR2 are MDHEN and SYDVKM. V lost 7 bases, J lost 0 bases, and 12 bases lay in between. This CDR3 spans 15 amino acids. CDR3 DNA: TGTGCCAGCACATCGGGCGGGGCGAACACCGGGGAGCTGTTTTTT. Translating it yields CASTSGGANTGELFF.

Concerning this clonotype itself: Being one base from a much bigger clone, this may be a read error. This chain joins TRBV20-1 and TRBJ2-3; D call uncertain. This CDR3 is built from 15 residues. Germline V gene lookup returns CDR1 DFQATT and CDR2 SNEGSKA (reference sequence). The CDR3 sequence: CSATSGVYSTDAQYF. CDR3 DNA sequence: TGCAGTGCTACATCTGGAGTATATAGCACAGATGCGCAGTATTTT.

Notes on this clonotype: Possible read error: a much larger clone is one base away. The chain joins TRBV18 to TRBJ1-1; D not certain. The CDR3 is 13 amino acids. Germline V gene data show CDR1 as KGHSH and CDR2 as LQKENI. The chain's CDR3 is CASSPYINTEALF. The CDR3 DNA reads TGTGCCAGCTCACCTTACATTAACACTGAAGCTTTATTT.

This clonotype was seen many times. The rearrangement uses TRBV19 and TRBJ1-1; 8 bases line up with TRBD1. The junction had 7 bases not matched to a gene; V was cut back by 9 bases and J by 4 bases. Germline CDR1 reads LNHDA; CDR2 reads SQIVND (reference sequence). The CDR3 is made up of 13 amino acids. This chain's CDR3 is CASWGQEGTEAFF. The CDR3 DNA follows: TGTGCCAGCTGGGGACAGGAGGGCACTGAAGCTTTCTTT. Together with reference TRBV19 and TRBJ1-1, the CDR3 gives the full variable domain: DGGITQSPKYLFRKEGQNVTLSCEQNLNHDAMYWYRQDPGQGLRLIYYSQIVNDFQKGDIAEGYSVSREKKESFPLTVTSAQKNPTAFYLCASWGQEGTEAFFGQGTRLTVV.

This clonotype was recorded many times. The chain carries TRBV12-3 or TRBV12-4 and TRBJ2-1; possible D gene TRBD2, 5 bases. Trimming removed 1 base from V and 5 bases from J, with 12 bases in between. The CDR3 runs 15 residues. The CDR3 reads CASSLVRVADNEQFF. CDR3 in DNA: TGTGCCAGCAGTTTAGTGAGGGTAGCTGACAATGAGCAGTTCTTC.

For the CDR3, the DNA is TGTGCCAGTGTGAGGGACAGGGGGGAGACCCAGTACTTC. Translation: CASVRDRGETQYF. The V call is TRBV19, the J call TRBJ2-5; 11 bases are shared with TRBD1. In germline, CDR1 is LNHDA, CDR2 SQIVND (reference sequence). V was clipped by 8 bases and J by 5 bases; unmatched bases: 4. The CDR3 covers 13 residues.

The chain links TRBV5-4 to TRBJ2-1, with D uncertain. The CDR3 loop spans 13 amino acids. CDR1 and CDR2 from the germline V gene are SGHNT and YYREEE (reference sequence). The V gene lost 3 bases and the J gene lost 9 bases, with 13 bases spanning the gap. CDR3 in amino acids: CASSSPSAREQFF. The CDR3 nucleotides are TGTGCCAGCAGCTCCCCCTCGGCCCGTGAGCAGTTCTTC.

This clonotype has a count of ten or more. This chain links TRBV7-2 with TRBJ2-1; 9 nucleotides match TRBD2. V lost 0 bases to trimming and J lost 4 bases; unmatched junction nucleotides: 4. Per germline, CDR1 SGHTA and CDR2 FQGNSA. The CDR3 loop spans 16 amino acids. This CDR3 is CASSLAASGAYNEQFF. DNA of the CDR3: TGTGCCAGCAGCTTAGCTGCTAGCGGGGCTTACAATGAGCAGTTCTTC.

This clonotype was seen at least ten times. The chain couples TRBV27 to TRBJ2-3; no firm D call. The V gene's germline CDR1 is MNHEY and CDR2 SMNVEV (reference sequence). V was cut by 6 bases and J by 0 bases, with 10 bases left in between. The CDR3 spans 14 residues. Written as DNA, the CDR3 is TGTGCCAGCAGCCGCCTAGGGAGCACAGATACGCAGTATTTT. Encoded protein: CASSRLGSTDTQYF.

The rearrangement joins TRBV15 to TRBJ2-3; D is ambiguous. This CDR3 has 14 amino acids. Germline lookup yields CDR1 LNHNV and CDR2 YYDKDF (reference sequence). With 4 bases removed from V and 2 bases from J, the gap between germline ends came to 10 bases. CDR3 sequence reads: CATSTSGPTDTQYF. The CDR3 nucleotides read TGTGCCACCAGCACCTCGGGTCCCACAGATACGCAGTATTTT.

This clonotype has only a few counts. The CDR3 region is CASSLETGGNTIYF. In DNA form, the CDR3 reads TGTGCCAGCAGCTTAGAAACAGGAGGAAACACCATATATTTT. The rearrangement links TRBV7-2 to TRBJ1-3; perhaps TRBD1 as D (5 bases). Germline loops: CDR1 SGHTA, CDR2 FQGNSA. Trimming shortened V by 1 base and J by 4 bases, and 8 bases separated the two germline ends. The CDR3 runs 14 residues.

The rearrangement joins TRBV30 to TRBJ1-2, with D unresolved. The CDR3 is 12 residues long. The germline V and J ends were trimmed by 2 bases and 4 bases, with 8 bases remaining between them. Per the germline V gene, CDR1 is GTSNPN and CDR2 is SVGIG (reference sequence). CDR3 in DNA: TGTGCCTGGAGTCCCGCCCCCTATGGCTACACCTTC. Its translation: CAWSPAPYGYTF.

This clonotype has just a few counts. The V gene is TRBV5-1, the J gene TRBJ2-2, with 10 bases that match TRBD1. The length of the CDR3 is 16 residues. Germline V CDR1 and CDR2: SGHRS, YFSETQ. V lost 4 bases to trimming and J lost 4 bases; unmatched junction nucleotides: 7. The CDR3 loop reads CASSIRTGGVTGELFF. The CDR3, as DNA: TGCGCCAGCAGCATACGGACAGGGGGGGTCACCGGGGAGCTGTTTTTT.

The chain has TRBV11-2 and TRBJ2-7; no clear D gene. The CDR3 consists of 12 residues. The V gene lost 5 bases and the J gene lost 2 bases, with 7 bases spanning the gap. Looked up from germline, CDR1 is SGHAT and CDR2 is FQNNGV. CDR3 nucleotides: TGTGCCAGCAGCAACCAACCCTACGAGCAGTACTTC. This encodes CASSNQPYEQYF.

This clonotype has at least ten counts. The rearrangement joins TRBV18 to TRBJ1-6, with D unclear. CDR3 size: 12 residues. The germline CDR1 and CDR2 sequences are KGHSH and LQKENI. The V end was cut by 5 bases, the J end by 14 bases, with 13 bases between. The CDR3 spells CASSSDDSTLHF. The CDR3 bases are TGTGCCAGCTCATCCGACGACTCAACCCTCCACTTT. Full variable domain (missing parts from reference TRBV18 and TRBJ1-6): NAGVMQNPRHLVRRRGQEARLRCSPMKGHSHVYWYRQLPEEGLKFMVYLQKENIIDESGMPKERFSAEFPKEGPSILRIQQVVRGDSAAYFCASSSDDSTLHFGNGTRLTVT.

This clonotype showed up many times. The chain uses TRBV2 and TRBJ2-5; TRBD1 aligns across 8 bases. V was pared by 3 bases and J by 5 bases, with 8 bases of the junction left unmatched. The CDR3 is 15 residues long. Looked up from germline, CDR1 is SNHLY and CDR2 is FYNNEI. The CDR3 nucleotides read TGTGCCAGCAGTGACGGGACAGGTCGGGTGGAGACCCAGTACTTC. This sequence encodes CASSDGTGRVETQYF.

Turning to this clonotype: A much larger clonotype is one base distant, so this may be a read error. The chain employs TRBV7-9 and TRBJ1-5, with D unresolved. Germline V gene data show CDR1 as SEHNR and CDR2 as FQNEAQ (reference sequence). This CDR3 has 15 residues. The CDR3 DNA is TGTGTCAGCAGCTTAGTGTCGCAGGTGGGGCAGCCCCAGCATTTT. Protein product: CVSSLVSQVGQPQHF.

This clonotype was counted a single time. The chain links TRBV5-1 to TRBJ2-5; D could derive from TRBD1 or TRBD2 (5 bases each). Germline values: CDR1 SGHRS, CDR2 YFSETQ. Trimming shortened V by 0 bases and J by 7 bases, and 22 bases separated the two germline ends. The length of the CDR3 is 17 residues. CDR3 residues: CASSLASGRGVEVTQYF. The DNA of the CDR3 is TGCGCCAGCAGCTTGGCCAGCGGAAGGGGCGTAGAAGTGACCCAGTACTTC. The variable domain in full, with the rest retrieved from reference TRBV5-1 and TRBJ2-5, is KAGVTQTPRYLIKTRGQQVTLSCSPISGHRSVSWYQQTPGQGLQFLFEYFSETQRNKGNFPGRFSGRQFSNSRSEMNVSTLELGDSALYLCASSLASGRGVEVTQYFGPGTRLLVL.

This chain connects TRBV7-8 to TRBJ1-5, with TRBD1 matching 9 bases. Germline CDR1 reads SGHVS; CDR2 reads FQNEAQ. CDR3 size: 17 residues. Trimming removed 3 bases from V and 4 bases from J; junction bases left unmatched: 10. As DNA, the CDR3 is TGTGCCAGCAGCTTGGGACAGGGTGGTTCGGGAAATCAGCCCCAGCATTTT. Translation: CASSLGQGGSGNQPQHF. The variable domain in full, completed from reference TRBV7-8 and TRBJ1-5, reads GAGVSQSPRYKVAKRGQDVALRCDPISGHVSLFWYQQALGQGPEFLTYFQNEAQLDKSGLPSDRFFAERPEGSVSTLKIQRTQQEDSAVYLCASSLGQGGSGNQPQHFGDGTRLSIL.

In its sample, this clonotype was seen many times. The chain uses TRBV7-2 and TRBJ2-7, with a tentative D call TRBD1 (5 bases). This CDR3 contains 14 residues. Germline V gene sequence: CDR1 SGHTA, CDR2 FQGNSA. V shed 6 bases and J shed 0 bases, with 12 bases lying between them. CDR3 DNA sequence: TGTGCCAGCAGGCTTCTCAGGGACTCCTACGAGCAGTACTTC. Amino acids: CASRLLRDSYEQYF.

This clonotype turned up a few times. A read error may explain this, as a much larger clone is one base away. CDR3 nucleotides: TGTGCCATCACATCTAGTTGCTACGAGCAGTACTTC. Its protein is CAITSSCYEQYF. The J gene is TRBJ2-7, the V gene TRBV10-3; D is undetermined. Looked up from germline, CDR1 is ENHRY and CDR2 is SYGVKD. Trimming took off 7 bases at V and 3 bases at J, with 10 bases between the two ends. The CDR3 has 12 amino acids.

Ten or more counts support this clonotype. This chain joins TRBV10-2 and TRBJ2-5; D unclear. There are 13 residues in the CDR3. The V end lost 7 bases, the J end lost 4 bases, and 13 bases lay between the germline ends. In germline, CDR1 is WSHSY, CDR2 SAAADI. In nucleotides, the CDR3 is TGCGCCAGCATCCGCTGGGTGGGAGAGACCCAGTACTTC. This gives the protein CASIRWVGETQYF.

This clonotype was seen a few times. The gene calls are TRBV30 and TRBJ2-1; the D is unclear. The ends were cut back, 3 bases at V and 4 bases at J, with 4 bases in the middle. The germline CDR1 and CDR2 sequences are GTSNPN and SVGIG (reference sequence). There are 11 residues in the CDR3. The CDR3 region is CAWRAYNEQFF. CDR3 bases: TGTGCCTGGAGGGCTTACAATGAGCAGTTCTTC.

This chain links TRBV30 with TRBJ1-2, with 8 bases that match TRBD1. V lost 2 bases and J lost 8; bases outside the gene matches: 7. In germline, CDR1 is GTSNPN, CDR2 SVGIG (reference sequence). This CDR3 is 13 amino acids long. This chain's CDR3 is CAWSLGQGEGYTF. In DNA, the CDR3 is TGTGCCTGGAGTCTCGGACAGGGAGAAGGCTACACCTTC. Drawing the rest from reference TRBV30 and TRBJ1-2, the complete variable domain is SQTIHQWPATLVQPVGSPLSLECTVEGTSNPNLYWYRQAAGRGLQLLFYSVGIGQISSEVPQNLSASRPQDRQFILSSKKLLLSDSGFYLCAWSLGQGEGYTFGSGTRLTVV.